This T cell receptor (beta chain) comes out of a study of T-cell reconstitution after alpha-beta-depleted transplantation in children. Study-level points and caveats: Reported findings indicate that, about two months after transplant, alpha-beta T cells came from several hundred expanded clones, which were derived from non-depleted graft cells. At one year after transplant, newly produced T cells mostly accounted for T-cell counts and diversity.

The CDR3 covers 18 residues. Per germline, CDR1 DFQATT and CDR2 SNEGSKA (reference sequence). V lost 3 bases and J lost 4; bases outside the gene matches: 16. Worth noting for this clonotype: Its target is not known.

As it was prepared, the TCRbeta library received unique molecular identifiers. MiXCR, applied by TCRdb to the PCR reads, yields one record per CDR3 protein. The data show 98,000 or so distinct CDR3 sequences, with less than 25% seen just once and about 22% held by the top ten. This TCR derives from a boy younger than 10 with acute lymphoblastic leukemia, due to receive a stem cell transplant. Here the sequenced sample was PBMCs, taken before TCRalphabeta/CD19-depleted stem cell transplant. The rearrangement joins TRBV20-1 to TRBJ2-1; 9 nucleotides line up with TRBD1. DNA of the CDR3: TGCAGTGCTAGTCCGGGACAGGGTGTTTCCCAAGCTTACAATGAGCAGTTCTTC. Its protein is CSASPGQGVSQAYNEQFF.